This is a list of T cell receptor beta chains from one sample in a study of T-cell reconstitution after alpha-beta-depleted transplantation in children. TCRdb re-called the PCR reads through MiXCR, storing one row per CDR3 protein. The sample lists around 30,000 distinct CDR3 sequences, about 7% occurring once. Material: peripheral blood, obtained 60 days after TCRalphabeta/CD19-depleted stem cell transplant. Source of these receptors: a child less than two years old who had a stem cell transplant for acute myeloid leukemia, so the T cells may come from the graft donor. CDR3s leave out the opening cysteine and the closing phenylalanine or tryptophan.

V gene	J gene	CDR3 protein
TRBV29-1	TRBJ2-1	SVEWSSYNEQF
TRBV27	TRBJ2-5	ASSQVASGRYQETQY
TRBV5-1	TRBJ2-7	ASSMTDIRTGGFEQY
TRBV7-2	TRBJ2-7	ASSLKGDEQY
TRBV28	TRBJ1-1	ASSSSNTEAF
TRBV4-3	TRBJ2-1	ASSQDPRRTSYNEQF
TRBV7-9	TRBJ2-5	ASSLKGLWETQY
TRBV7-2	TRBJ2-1	ASSLGQHNEQF
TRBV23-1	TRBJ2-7	ASNPGGRRYEQY
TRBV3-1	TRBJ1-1	ASSQVEGSEAF
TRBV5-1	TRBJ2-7	ASSPRAYEQY
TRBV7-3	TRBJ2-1	ASSLLLGNEQF
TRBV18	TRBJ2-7	ASSPKLTGSLLYEQY
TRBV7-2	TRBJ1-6	ASSPGQPKPPLH
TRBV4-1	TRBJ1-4	ASSLTGATNEKLF
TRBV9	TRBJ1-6	ASSVAQGPSPLH
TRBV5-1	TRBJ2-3	ASSSMGSLASTDTQY
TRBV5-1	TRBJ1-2	ASSDDPYGYT
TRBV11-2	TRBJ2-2	ASSPRASNTGELF
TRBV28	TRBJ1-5	ASSLEDKDSNQPQH
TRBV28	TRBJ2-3	ASSPPGPDTQY
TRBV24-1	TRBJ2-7	ATSDPGTGGYEQY
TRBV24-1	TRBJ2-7	ATSGGTDLYEQY
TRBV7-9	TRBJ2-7	ASSLQESYEQY
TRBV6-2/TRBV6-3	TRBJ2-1	ASLTVGRRQF
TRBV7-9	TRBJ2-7	ASSLRGRDEQY
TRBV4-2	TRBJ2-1	ASSLGAGGPGNEQF
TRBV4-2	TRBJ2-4	ASSQEGGLAKNIQY
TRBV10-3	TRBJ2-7	AISEGLYSSYEQY
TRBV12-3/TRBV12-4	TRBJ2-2	ASRGGQTYTGELF
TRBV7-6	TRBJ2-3	ASSSKVGTSTDTQY